This passage covers 17 T cell receptor beta chains from one sample sequenced in a study of blood T cell repertoires in COVID-19. The assay was immunoSEQ multiplex PCR, and TCRdb's table has in-frame clones only and misses some. The sample carries fewer than 250,000 clones, about nine tenths recorded once. Sequenced material: peripheral blood. The origin of the receptors is a man younger than 45 with acute or convalescent COVID-19.

This chain uses TRBV7-8 with TRBJ1-1, with 9 bases fitting TRBD1. CDR3 size: 15 residues. Germline lookup yields CDR1 SGHVS and CDR2 FQNEAQ. V shed 2 bases, J shed 5 bases, and the junction held 6 bases outside the gene matches. CDR3: CASSLSTGGKTEAFF. CDR3 coding DNA: TGTGCCAGCAGCTTAAGCACAGGGGGCAAAACTGAAGCTTTCTTT.

The chain is built from TRBV2 and TRBJ1-3; 7 nucleotides match TRBD1. Trimming took 6 bases from V and 0 from J; bases not matched to a gene: 8. The CDR3 sequence is 16 residues long. Germline-derived CDR1 and CDR2 are SNHLY and FYNNEI. CDR3 protein: CASRSRTGVSGNTIYF. CDR3 nucleotide sequence: TGTGCCAGCAGGAGTCGAACAGGGGTCTCTGGAAACACCATATATTTT.

This clone was detected a few times. The genes are TRBV2 and TRBJ1-6, with 8 bases that match TRBD1. The ends lost 11 bases at V and 7 bases at J; junction bases unmatched: 10. CDR1 and CDR2 from the germline V gene are SNHLY and FYNNEI. The length of the CDR3 is 14 residues. CDR3 sequence: CAGHRGFTNSPLHF. The CDR3 coding sequence is TGTGCCGGTCACAGGGGGTTCACGAATTCACCCCTCCACTTT.

The CDR3 nucleotides are TGTGCCAGTAGTATAGAGTATAGCAATCAGCCCCAGCATTTT. It is translated as CASSIEYSNQPQHF. The rearrangement joins TRBV19 to TRBJ1-5; D gene unclear. The CDR3 contains 14 residues. The germline V and J ends were trimmed by 0 bases and 0 bases, with 3 bases remaining between them. Germline assignment: CDR1 LNHDA and CDR2 SQIVND (reference sequence). The variable domain in full, completed from reference TRBV19 and TRBJ1-5, reads DGGITQSPKYLFRKEGQNVTLSCEQNLNHDAMYWYRQDPGQGLRLIYYSQIVNDFQKGDIAEGYSVSREKKESFPLTVTSAQKNPTAFYLCASSIEYSNQPQHFGDGTRLSIL.

The CDR3 nucleotides read TGTGCCAGCACCATTGGGCGGCAGGGGGCATTTTCACCCCTCCACTTT. It specifies CASTIGRQGAFSPLHF. The V call is TRBV2, the J call TRBJ1-6, with 8 bases fitting TRBD1. The CDR3 loop spans 16 amino acids. With V trimmed by 7 bases and J by 9 bases, 14 bases remained unmatched. In germline, CDR1 is SNHLY, CDR2 FYNNEI.

The V and J genes are TRBV2 and TRBJ2-1; no clear D. CDR3 length equals 12 residues. Germline V gene data show CDR1 as SNHLY and CDR2 as FYNNEI. Trimming pared 6 bases from V and 8 bases from J, leaving 11 bases between. The chain's CDR3 is CASSVRGDEQFF. In DNA, the CDR3 is TGTGCCAGCAGCGTACGAGGCGATGAGCAGTTCTTC.

A single count supports this clone. The chain has TRBV5-4 and TRBJ1-4; D is undetermined. V was clipped by 2 bases and J by 6 bases, with 11 bases between them. Germline loops: CDR1 SGHNT, CDR2 YYREEE (reference sequence). This CDR3 contains 14 residues. The CDR3 region is CASSLGGSDEKLFF. The DNA for the CDR3 is TGTGCCAGCAGCTTAGGCGGGTCGGATGAAAAACTGTTTTTT.

The chain carries TRBV7-8 and TRBJ2-2; D uncertain. CDR1 and CDR2 (germline): SGHVS, FQNEAQ. CDR3 length: 14 amino acids. V lost 5 bases, J lost 5 bases, and 12 bases lay in between. The CDR3 reads CASSPRVATGELFF. The CDR3, as DNA: TGTGCCAGCAGCCCCCGGGTAGCTACCGGGGAGCTGTTTTTT.

V usage is TRBV12-5 and J usage is TRBJ2-7, with 11 positions matching TRBD2. The CDR3 extends over 14 amino acids. V shed 8 bases, J shed 4 bases, and the junction held 7 bases outside the gene matches. The germline gives CDR1 LGHNT, CDR2 FRNRAP. CDR3 sequence reads: CASSLAGGLYEQYF. DNA for the CDR3: TGTGCTAGTTCGTTAGCGGGGGGGCTGTACGAGCAGTACTTC.

The rearrangement uses TRBV30 and TRBJ1-1; unclear D gene. The germline V gene encodes CDR1 GTSNPN and CDR2 SVGIG (reference sequence). V was clipped by 3 bases and J by 4 bases, with 12 bases between them. The length of the CDR3 is 13 residues. In nucleotides, the CDR3 is TGTGCCTGGAGATATCCCCCGAGCACTGAAGCTTTCTTT. Translation: CAWRYPPSTEAFF.

The genes are TRBV10-1 and TRBJ1-6; D remains unclear. This CDR3 has 14 residues. V was cut by 2 bases and J by 10 bases, with 12 bases left in between. In germline, CDR1 is WNHNN, CDR2 SYGVQD (reference sequence). CDR3 protein: CASSEGRYASPLHF. DNA for the CDR3: TGCGCCAGCAGTGAGGGCAGGTATGCCTCACCCCTCCACTTT.

The chain recombines TRBV7-9 with TRBJ1-1; 9 bases are shared with TRBD1. There are 16 residues in the CDR3. The germline CDR1 and CDR2 sequences are SEHNR and FQNEAQ (reference sequence). Losses at the gene ends were 5 bases for V and 2 bases for J; bases not matched to a gene: 9. The CDR3 DNA is TGTGCCAGCAGCCAACCCGGGACAGGGCTAAACACTGAAGCTTTCTTT. Residues: CASSQPGTGLNTEAFF.

The chain carries TRBV6-5 and TRBJ1-1; TRBD1 aligns across 9 bases. V lost 5 bases to trimming and J lost 1 base; unmatched junction nucleotides: 5. The CDR3 sequence is 15 residues long. The germline gives CDR1 MNHEY, CDR2 SVGAGI. The CDR3 loop is CASSSSGQGNTEAFF. As DNA, the CDR3 is TGTGCCAGCAGTAGCTCGGGACAGGGGAACACTGAAGCTTTCTTT.

The chain couples TRBV7-9 to TRBJ1-1, with D unresolved. V lost 4 bases and J 7 bases, leaving 19 bases between the germline ends. Germline loops: CDR1 SEHNR, CDR2 FQNEAQ (reference sequence). The CDR3 has 15 residues. The CDR3 loop is CASSSQRGYRDEAFF. The CDR3 DNA reads as TGTGCCAGCAGCTCCCAACGCGGGTATCGGGATGAAGCTTTCTTT.

V and J are TRBV27 and TRBJ1-6, with a tentative D call TRBD1 (5 bases). This CDR3 region has 17 residues. Germline V CDR1 and CDR2: MNHEY, SMNVEV (reference sequence). With 4 bases removed from V and 9 bases from J, the gap between germline ends came to 22 bases. The CDR3 reads CASSSEFLGAALSPLHF. The CDR3 DNA is TGTGCCAGCAGTTCAGAGTTTTTAGGGGCCGCCCTTTCACCCCTCCACTTT.

The V and J genes are TRBV10-2 and TRBJ1-2; TRBD1 matches 9 bases. This CDR3 has 13 amino acids. Germline V gene data show CDR1 as WSHSY and CDR2 as SAAADI. The V and J ends lost 5 bases and 7 bases, in that order; junction bases with no gene match: 5. In DNA, the CDR3 is TGCGCCAGCAGTACAGGGGGCGCGGGTGGCTACACCTTC. It is translated as CASSTGGAGGYTF.

CDR3 coding DNA: TGTGCCAGCAGTCCTCTTCAGGGGGGTGAGCAGTTCTTC. Protein: CASSPLQGGEQFF. The genes are TRBV12-3 or TRBV12-4 and TRBJ2-1; D is perhaps TRBD1 (7 bases). This CDR3 is 13 amino acids long. V lost 5 bases and J 9 bases, leaving 14 bases between the germline ends.